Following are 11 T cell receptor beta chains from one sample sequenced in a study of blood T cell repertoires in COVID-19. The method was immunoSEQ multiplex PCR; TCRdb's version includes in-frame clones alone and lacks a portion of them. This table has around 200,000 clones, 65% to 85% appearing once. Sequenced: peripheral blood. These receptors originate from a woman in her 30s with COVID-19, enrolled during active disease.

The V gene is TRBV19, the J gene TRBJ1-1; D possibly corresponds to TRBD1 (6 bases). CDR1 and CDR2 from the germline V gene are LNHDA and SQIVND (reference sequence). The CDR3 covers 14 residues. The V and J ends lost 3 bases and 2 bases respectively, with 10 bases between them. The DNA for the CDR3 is TGTGCCAGTAGTATCAAGACAGGTAACACTGAAGCTTTCTTT. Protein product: CASSIKTGNTEAFF. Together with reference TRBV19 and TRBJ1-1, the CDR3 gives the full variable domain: DGGITQSPKYLFRKEGQNVTLSCEQNLNHDAMYWYRQDPGQGLRLIYYSQIVNDFQKGDIAEGYSVSREKKESFPLTVTSAQKNPTAFYLCASSIKTGNTEAFFGQGTRLTVV.

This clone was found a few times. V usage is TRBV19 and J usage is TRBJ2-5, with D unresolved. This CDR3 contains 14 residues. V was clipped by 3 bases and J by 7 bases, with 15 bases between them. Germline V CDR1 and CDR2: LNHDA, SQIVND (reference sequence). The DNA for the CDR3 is TGTGCCAGTAGTATTGAGGCCGCAGATCGGACCCAGTACTTC. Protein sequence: CASSIEAADRTQYF.

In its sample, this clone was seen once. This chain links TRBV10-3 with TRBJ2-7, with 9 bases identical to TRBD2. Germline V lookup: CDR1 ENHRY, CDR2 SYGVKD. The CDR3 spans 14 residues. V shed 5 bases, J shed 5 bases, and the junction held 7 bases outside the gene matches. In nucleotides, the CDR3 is TGTGCCATCAGTTCGACTAGCGGAGAGGACGAGCAGTACTTC. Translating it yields CAISSTSGEDEQYF.

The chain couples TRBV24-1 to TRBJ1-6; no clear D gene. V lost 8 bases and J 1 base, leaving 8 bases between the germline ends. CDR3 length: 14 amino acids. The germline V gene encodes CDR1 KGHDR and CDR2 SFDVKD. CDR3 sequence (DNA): TGTGCCACCATATCAGGTTCCTATAATTCACCCCTCCACTTT. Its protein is CATISGSYNSPLHF.

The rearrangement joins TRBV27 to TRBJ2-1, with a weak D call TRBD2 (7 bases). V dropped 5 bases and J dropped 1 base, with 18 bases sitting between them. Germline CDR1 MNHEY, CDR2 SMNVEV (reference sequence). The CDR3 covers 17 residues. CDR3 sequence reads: CASSPELAGASYNEQFF. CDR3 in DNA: TGTGCCAGCAGTCCCGAGCTTGCGGGGGCATCCTACAATGAGCAGTTCTTC.

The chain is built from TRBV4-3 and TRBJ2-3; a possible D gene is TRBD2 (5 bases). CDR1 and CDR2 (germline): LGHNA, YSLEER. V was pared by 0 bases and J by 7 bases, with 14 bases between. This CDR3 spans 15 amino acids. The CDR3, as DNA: TGCGCCAGCAGCCAAGATGTTAGCGAGGGAAATACGCAGTATTTT. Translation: CASSQDVSEGNTQYF.

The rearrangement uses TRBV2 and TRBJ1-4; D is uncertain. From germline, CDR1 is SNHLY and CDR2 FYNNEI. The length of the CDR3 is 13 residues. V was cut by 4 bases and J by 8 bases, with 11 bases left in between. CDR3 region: CASSGDTKEKLFF. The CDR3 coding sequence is TGTGCCAGCAGTGGAGACACAAAGGAAAAACTGTTTTTT.

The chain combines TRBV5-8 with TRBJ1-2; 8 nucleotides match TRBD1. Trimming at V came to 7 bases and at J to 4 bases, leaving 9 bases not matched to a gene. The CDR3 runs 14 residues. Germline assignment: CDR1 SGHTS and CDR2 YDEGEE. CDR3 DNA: TGTGCCAGCGGTCTCCAGGGGGCGGTCTATGGCTACACCTTC. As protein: CASGLQGAVYGYTF. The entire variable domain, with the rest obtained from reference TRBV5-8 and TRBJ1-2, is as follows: EAGVTQSPTHLIKTRGQQATLRCSPISGHTSVYWYQQALGLGLQFLLWYDEGEERNRGNFPPRFSGRQFPNYSSELNVNALELEDSALYLCASGLQGAVYGYTFGSGTRLTVV.

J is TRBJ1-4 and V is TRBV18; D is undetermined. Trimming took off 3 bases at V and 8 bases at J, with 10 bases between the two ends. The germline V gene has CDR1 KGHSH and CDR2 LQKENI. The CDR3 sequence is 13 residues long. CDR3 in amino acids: CASSPGVGEKLFF. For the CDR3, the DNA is TGTGCCAGCTCACCCGGGGTTGGGGAAAAACTGTTTTTT.

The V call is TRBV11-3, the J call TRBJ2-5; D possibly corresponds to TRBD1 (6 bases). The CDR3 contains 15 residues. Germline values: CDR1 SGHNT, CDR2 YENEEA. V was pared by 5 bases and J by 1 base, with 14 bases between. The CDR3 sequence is CASSQSSGVQETQYF. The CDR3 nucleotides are TGTGCCAGCAGCCAAAGTTCAGGGGTCCAAGAGACCCAGTACTTC.

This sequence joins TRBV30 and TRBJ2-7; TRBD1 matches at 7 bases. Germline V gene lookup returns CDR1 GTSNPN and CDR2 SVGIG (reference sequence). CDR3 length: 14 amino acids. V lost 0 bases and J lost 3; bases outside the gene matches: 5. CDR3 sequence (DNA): TGTGCCTGGAGTGTTTCAGGGGGTGGCTACGAGCAGTACTTC. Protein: CAWSVSGGGYEQYF.